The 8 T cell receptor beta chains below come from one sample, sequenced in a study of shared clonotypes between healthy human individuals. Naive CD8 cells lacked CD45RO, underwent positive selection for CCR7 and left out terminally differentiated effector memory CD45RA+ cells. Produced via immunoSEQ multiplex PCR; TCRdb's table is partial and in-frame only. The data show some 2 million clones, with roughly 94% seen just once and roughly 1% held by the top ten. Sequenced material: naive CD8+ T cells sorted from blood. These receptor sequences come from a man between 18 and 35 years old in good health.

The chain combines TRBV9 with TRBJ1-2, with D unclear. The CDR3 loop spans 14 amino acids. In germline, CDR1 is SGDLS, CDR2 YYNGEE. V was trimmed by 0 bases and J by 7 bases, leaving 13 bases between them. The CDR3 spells CASSVAEFLSGYTF. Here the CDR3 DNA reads TGTGCCAGCAGCGTAGCGGAGTTTTTATCTGGCTACACCTTC.

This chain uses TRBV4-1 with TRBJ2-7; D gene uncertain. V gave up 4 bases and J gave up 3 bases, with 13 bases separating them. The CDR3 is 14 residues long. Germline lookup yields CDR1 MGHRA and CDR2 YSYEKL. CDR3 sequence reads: CASSLRSPDYEQYF. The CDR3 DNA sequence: TGCGCCAGCAGCCTACGGAGTCCGGACTACGAGCAGTACTTC.

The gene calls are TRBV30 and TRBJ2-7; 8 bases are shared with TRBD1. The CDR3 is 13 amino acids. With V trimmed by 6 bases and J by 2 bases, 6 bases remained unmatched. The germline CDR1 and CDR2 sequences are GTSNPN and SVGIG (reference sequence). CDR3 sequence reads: CACVDREAYEQYF. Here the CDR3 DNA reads TGTGCCTGCGTGGACAGGGAGGCCTACGAGCAGTACTTC.

The CDR3 sequence: CASSVGGGGTEQYF. The CDR3 DNA sequence: TGTGCCAGCAGCGTAGGGGGAGGTGGCACCGAGCAGTACTTC. The rearrangement uses TRBV9 and TRBJ2-7, with a possible D match to TRBD2 (6 bases). In germline, CDR1 is SGDLS, CDR2 YYNGEE. Deletions cut 0 bases from V and 6 bases from J, with 13 bases between. The CDR3 runs 14 residues. Looking up the rest from reference TRBV9 and TRBJ2-7 gives the full variable domain: DSGVTQTPKHLITATGQRVTLRCSPRSGDLSVYWYQQSLDQGLQFLIQYYNGEERAKGNILERFSAQQFPDLHSELNLSSLELGDSALYFCASSVGGGGTEQYFGPGTRLTVT.

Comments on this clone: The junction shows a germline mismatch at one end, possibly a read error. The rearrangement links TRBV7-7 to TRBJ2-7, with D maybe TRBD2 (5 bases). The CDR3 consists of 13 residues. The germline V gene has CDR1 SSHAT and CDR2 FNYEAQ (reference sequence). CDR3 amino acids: CASSPTSSYEQYF. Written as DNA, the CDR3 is TGTGCTAGCAGCCCCACTAGCTCCTACGAGCAGTACTTC.

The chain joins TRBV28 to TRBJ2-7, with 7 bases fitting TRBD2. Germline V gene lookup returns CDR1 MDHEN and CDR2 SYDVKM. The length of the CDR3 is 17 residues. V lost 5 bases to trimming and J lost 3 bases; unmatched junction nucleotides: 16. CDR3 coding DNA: TGTGCCAGCAGTACCTCGTTTTCTCCGGGACTAAACTACGAGCAGTACTTC. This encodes CASSTSFSPGLNYEQYF.

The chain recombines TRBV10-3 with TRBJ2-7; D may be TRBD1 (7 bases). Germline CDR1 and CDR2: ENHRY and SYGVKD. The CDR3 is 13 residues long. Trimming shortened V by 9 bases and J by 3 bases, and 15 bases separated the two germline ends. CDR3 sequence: CAILGGQIYEQYF. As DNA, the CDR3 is TGTGCCATTCTCGGGGGACAGATCTACGAGCAGTACTTC.

The CDR3 spells CASSQAMGYNEQFF. DNA for the CDR3: TGTGCCAGCAGTCAAGCCATGGGCTACAATGAGCAGTTCTTC. This sequence joins TRBV25-1 and TRBJ2-1; D call uncertain. CDR1 MGHDK and CDR2 SYGVNS come from the germline V gene. The CDR3 covers 14 residues. Deletions cut 5 bases from V and 3 bases from J, with 11 bases between.